This is a list of T cell receptor beta chains from one sample in a study of blood T cell repertoires in COVID-19. Method: immunoSEQ multiplex PCR; TCRdb's copy keeps in-frame clones and lacks some. The sample holds a few hundred thousand clones, over 75% seen once. Input material: peripheral blood. The source of these receptors is a woman between 45 and 65 years old who had recovered from COVID-19. Both conserved end residues are part of each CDR3.

v_gene	CDR3aa
TRBV7-2	CASSLGTGVEKLFF
TRBV7-9	CASSTKREASPDTQYF
TRBV28	CASSLLAGTETQYF
TRBV7-9	CASSDGTDYNEQFF
TRBV20-1	CSASRLAGGRNEQFF
TRBV6-6	CASRSGTALFF
TRBV2	CASNKGFNQPQHF
TRBV4-2	CASSQDKSRVYEQYF
TRBV6-1	CASSEASRSYNSPLHF
TRBV4-2	CASSQGQGTYEQYF
TRBV11-2	CASSLSRNGSPLHF
TRBV28	CASSLGPSAGTPSNTGELFF
TRBV7-9	CASSYNTDTQYF
TRBV7-2	CASSQSSSYNEQFF
TRBV7-8	CASSISRGQSGNEQFF
TRBV12-5	CASAVHHNTEAFF
TRBV28	CASRLTGEYSPLHF
TRBV6-5	CASTQETSPYEQYF
TRBV28	CASSREGIREKLFF
TRBV7-2	CASSKDRMANYGYTF
TRBV30	CAWSVARDTIYF
TRBV10-3	CAISEYLAGGIDTQYF
TRBV7-2	CASSATGTGGTEAFF
TRBV7-2	CASSSTGTASMEQFF
TRBV7-2	CASSLDRPPLHF
TRBV5-1	CASSVVGPSTDTQYF
TRBV19	CASSHRELNEKLFF
TRBV7-3	CASRDQGGPSGRPGNEQYF
TRBV19	CASSEGQGVNTEAFF
TRBV28	CASSLTYYEQYF
TRBV18	CASSPLSGNEKLFF
TRBV7-9	CASSLAARSDGYTF
TRBV5-4	CASSFVLGGHGYTF
TRBV19	CASSIGGRNTIYF
TRBV19	CASRGQVVETQYF
TRBV6-2/TRBV6-3	CASSFRQGREKLFF
TRBV6-6	CASRRQGDSPLHF
TRBV28	CASRDRGGETQYF
TRBV20-1	CSAAGRVRAFF
TRBV3-1/TRBV3-2	CASSRGQGTTEAFF
TRBV3-1/TRBV3-2	CASSQRGQYEQYF
TRBV11-2	CASSRLAGADTQYF
TRBV15	CATSRDITGNTEAFF
TRBV7-3	CASSPVRGGELFF
TRBV18	CASSPGQGHEQYF
TRBV5-1	CASSLPGNEKLFF
TRBV19	CASSLTSGDFSEQYF
TRBV28	CASSSDREGTGELFF
TRBV6-1	CASSERTGETNEKLFF
TRBV2	CASSPPGTQYF
TRBV10-3	CAISGAGGYNEQFF
TRBV5-1	CASSLDRSSGNTIYF
TRBV5-1	CASSLTGAASYEQYF
TRBV7-9	CASSPLGGDEKLFF
TRBV19	CASTDHRDTEAFF
TRBV6-5	CATNFIGQGADEAFF
TRBV13	CASSLANRYEQYF
TRBV19	CASSIVVGGDTEAFF
TRBV20-1	CSRGGHGEQYF
TRBV6-1	CASSEVNYEQYF